The present T cell receptor (beta chain) was sequenced within a study of blood T cells in healthy people across ages. V was clipped by 1 base and J by 4 bases, with 11 bases between them. Germline CDR1 is LGHNT and CDR2 is FRNRAP. This CDR3 is 15 amino acids long. As to this clonotype: The CDR3 carries no conserved terminal phenylalanine or tryptophan, so it likely arises from a read error.

It was with a sample-barcoded 5' primer and a J-beta primer mix that a second PCR of roughly 6 to 12 cycles was run. TCRdb redid the calling of the 5' RACE reads with MiXCR, one entry per CDR3 protein. The table lists around 1.7 million distinct CDR3 sequences, about 28% of them singletons. This sequence was found in a woman in her 30s in good health. This sequence joins TRBV12-5 and TRBJ2-1; D is possibly TRBD1 (6 bases). Material for sequencing was blood. Here the CDR3 reads CASGLDPDRYNEQFI. For the CDR3, the DNA is TGTGCTAGTGGTTTGGACCCGGACAGATACAATGAGCAGTTCATC.